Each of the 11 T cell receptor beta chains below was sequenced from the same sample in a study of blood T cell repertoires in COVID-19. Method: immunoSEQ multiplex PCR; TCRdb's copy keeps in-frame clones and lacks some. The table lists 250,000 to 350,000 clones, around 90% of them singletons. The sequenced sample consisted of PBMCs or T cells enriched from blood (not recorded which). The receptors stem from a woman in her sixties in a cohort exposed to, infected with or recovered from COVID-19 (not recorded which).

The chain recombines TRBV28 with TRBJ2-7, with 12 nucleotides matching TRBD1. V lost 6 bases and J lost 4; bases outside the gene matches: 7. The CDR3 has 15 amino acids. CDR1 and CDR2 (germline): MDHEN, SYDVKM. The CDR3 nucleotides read TGTGCCAGCAGCTCACCGGGACAGGGGGCTTACGAGCAGTACTTC. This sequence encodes CASSSPGQGAYEQYF.

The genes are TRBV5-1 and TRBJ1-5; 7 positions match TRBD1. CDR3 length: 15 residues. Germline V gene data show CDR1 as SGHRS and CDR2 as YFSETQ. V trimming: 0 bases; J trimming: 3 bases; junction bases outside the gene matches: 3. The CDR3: CASSLEGQNNQPQHF. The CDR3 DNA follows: TGCGCCAGCAGCTTGGAGGGACAGAACAATCAGCCCCAGCATTTT.

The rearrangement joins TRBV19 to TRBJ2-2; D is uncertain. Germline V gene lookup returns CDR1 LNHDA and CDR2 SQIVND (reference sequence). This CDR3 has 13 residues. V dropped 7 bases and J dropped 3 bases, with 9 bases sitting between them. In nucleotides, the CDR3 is TGTGCCAGTAACCAACAAGACACCGGGGAGCTGTTTTTT. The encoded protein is CASNQQDTGELFF.

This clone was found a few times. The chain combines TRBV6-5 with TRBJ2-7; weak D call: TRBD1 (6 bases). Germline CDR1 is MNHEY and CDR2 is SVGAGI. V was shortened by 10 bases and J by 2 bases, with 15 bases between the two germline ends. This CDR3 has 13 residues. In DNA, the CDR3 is TGTGCCACTCCTGGGCAGGGGACCTACGAGCAGTACTTC. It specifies CATPGQGTYEQYF.

CDR3 nucleotide sequence: TGTGCCATCAGTGAGTCAGATGGGACAGGGTTATTCGATCAGCCCCAGCATTTT. This sequence encodes CAISESDGTGLFDQPQHF. V and J are TRBV10-3 and TRBJ1-5; 9 positions agree with TRBD1. J was trimmed by 5 bases and V by 0 bases; bases with no gene match: 11. The CDR3 is 18 residues long. CDR1 is ENHRY and CDR2 is SYGVKD in the germline V gene.

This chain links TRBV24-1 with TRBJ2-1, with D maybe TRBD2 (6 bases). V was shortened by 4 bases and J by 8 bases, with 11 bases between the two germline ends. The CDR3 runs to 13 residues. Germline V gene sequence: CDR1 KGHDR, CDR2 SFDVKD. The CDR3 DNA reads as TGTGCCACCAGTGAGTCGGGACTTCATGAGCAGTTCTTC. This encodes CATSESGLHEQFF.

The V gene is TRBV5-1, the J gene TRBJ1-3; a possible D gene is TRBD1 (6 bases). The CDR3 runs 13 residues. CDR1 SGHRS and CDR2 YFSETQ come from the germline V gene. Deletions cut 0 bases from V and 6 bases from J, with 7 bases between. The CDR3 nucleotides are TGCGCCAGCAGCTTGGAGGGGGTAAACACCATATATTTT. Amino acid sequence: CASSLEGVNTIYF.

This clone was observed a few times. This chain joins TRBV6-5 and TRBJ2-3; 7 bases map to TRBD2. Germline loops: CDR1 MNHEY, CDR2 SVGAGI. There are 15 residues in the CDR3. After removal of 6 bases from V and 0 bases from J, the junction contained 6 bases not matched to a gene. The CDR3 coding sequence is TGTGCCAGCAGGTTAAGCGGGGCTAGCACAGATACGCAGTATTTT. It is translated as CASRLSGASTDTQYF.

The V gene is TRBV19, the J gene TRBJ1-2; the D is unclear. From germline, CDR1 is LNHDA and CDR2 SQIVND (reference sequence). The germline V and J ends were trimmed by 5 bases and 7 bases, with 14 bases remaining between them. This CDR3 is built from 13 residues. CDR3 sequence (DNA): TGTGCCAGTAGTCCCCGCCCTCCGGGTGGCTACACCTTC. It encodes CASSPRPPGGYTF.

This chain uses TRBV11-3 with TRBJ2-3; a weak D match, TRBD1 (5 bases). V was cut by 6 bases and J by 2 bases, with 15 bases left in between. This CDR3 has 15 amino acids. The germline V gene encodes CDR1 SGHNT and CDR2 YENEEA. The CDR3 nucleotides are TGTGCCAGCAGTACTACGGCAGGGTTCACAGATACGCAGTATTTT. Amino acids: CASSTTAGFTDTQYF.

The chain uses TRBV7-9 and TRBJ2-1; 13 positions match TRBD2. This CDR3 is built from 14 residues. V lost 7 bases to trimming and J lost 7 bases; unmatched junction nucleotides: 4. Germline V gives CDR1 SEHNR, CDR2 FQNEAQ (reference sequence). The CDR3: CASTLAGGGNEQFF. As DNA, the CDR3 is TGTGCCAGCACACTAGCGGGAGGGGGTAATGAGCAGTTCTTC. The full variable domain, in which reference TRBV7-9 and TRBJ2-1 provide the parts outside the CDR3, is DTGVSQNPRHKITKRGQNVTFRCDPISEHNRLYWYRQTLGQGPEFLTYFQNEAQLEKSRLLSDRFSAERPKGSFSTLEIQRTEQGDSAMYLCASTLAGGGNEQFFGPGTRLTVL.